The 29 T cell receptor beta chains below were found in one sample sequenced in a study of blood T cell repertoires in COVID-19. The repertoire was sequenced with immunoSEQ multiplex PCR; TCRdb's copy has only in-frame clones and lacks some. The sample lists 200,000 to 250,000 clones, about 82% occurring once. Source material: PBMCs or T cells enriched from blood (not recorded which). These receptors were collected from a woman between 45 and 60 years old who had recovered from COVID-19.

V gene TRBV4-3 combines with J gene TRBJ2-3; TRBD2 is a possible D gene (5 bases). CDR3 length: 20 amino acids. Looked up from germline, CDR1 is LGHNA and CDR2 is YSLEER. V lost 0 bases to trimming and J lost 0 bases, with 22 bases between them. The CDR3 DNA sequence: TGCGCCAGCAGCCAAGAGGACGTGGGGTCTAGCAGTGCTAGCACAGATACGCAGTATTTT. It codes for CASSQEDVGSSSASTDTQYF.

V is TRBV28 and J is TRBJ2-1; 11 nucleotides line up with TRBD2. The CDR3 consists of 16 residues. V trimming: 5 bases; J trimming: 7 bases; junction bases outside the gene matches: 10. Germline V lookup: CDR1 MDHEN, CDR2 SYDVKM. DNA of the CDR3: TGTGCCAGCAGTGATATCCTAGCGGGAGGCCAGAATGAGCAGTTCTTC. Translation: CASSDILAGGQNEQFF.

This clone showed up just once. The chain carries TRBV30 and TRBJ1-1; D is possibly TRBD1 (6 bases). Germline V lookup: CDR1 GTSNPN, CDR2 SVGIG (reference sequence). There are 13 residues in the CDR3. The ends were cut back, 6 bases at V and 1 base at J, with 12 bases in the middle. The CDR3 region has the DNA TGTGCCTGCCAACAGGGATGGAACACTGAAGCTTTCTTT. Its protein product is CACQQGWNTEAFF.

V usage is TRBV5-1 and J usage is TRBJ2-7; 8 bases agree with TRBD2. This CDR3 contains 15 residues. The germline V gene encodes CDR1 SGHRS and CDR2 YFSETQ. V was pared by 4 bases and J by 6 bases, with 12 bases of the junction left unmatched. CDR3 DNA sequence: TGCGCCAGCAGCACAAGTAGCGGGGTAAACGGCGAGCAGTACTTC. It yields the protein CASSTSSGVNGEQYF. The full variable domain, completed using reference TRBV5-1 and TRBJ2-7, is KAGVTQTPRYLIKTRGQQVTLSCSPISGHRSVSWYQQTPGQGLQFLFEYFSETQRNKGNFPGRFSGRQFSNSRSEMNVSTLELGDSALYLCASSTSSGVNGEQYFGPGTRLTVT.

The chain recombines TRBV6-6 with TRBJ1-2, with 8 bases identical to TRBD1. The CDR3 totals 13 residues. V lost 7 bases, J lost 3 bases, and 4 bases stayed unmatched. Germline V lookup: CDR1 MNHNY, CDR2 SVGAGI (reference sequence). In DNA, the CDR3 is TGTGCCAGCAATGGGGGACAGGACTATGGCTACACCTTC. Its protein product is CASNGGQDYGYTF.

This clone was counted only a few times. The chain couples TRBV18 to TRBJ1-6, with D possibly being TRBD1 (6 bases). Trimming pared 3 bases from V and 6 bases from J, leaving 15 bases between. The CDR3 sequence is 16 residues long. CDR1 and CDR2 (germline): KGHSH, LQKENI. In DNA form, the CDR3 reads TGTGCCAGCTCACCCACGCCGGGACAACTTAATTCACCCCTCCACTTT. It codes for CASSPTPGQLNSPLHF. Using reference TRBV18 and TRBJ1-6 for the parts outside the CDR3, the full variable domain is NAGVMQNPRHLVRRRGQEARLRCSPMKGHSHVYWYRQLPEEGLKFMVYLQKENIIDESGMPKERFSAEFPKEGPSILRIQQVVRGDSAAYFCASSPTPGQLNSPLHFGNGTRLTVT.

The V and J genes are TRBV20-1 and TRBJ1-2, with 7 nucleotides matching TRBD1. The V gene end was trimmed by 6 bases and the J gene end by 4 bases; junction bases not matched to a gene: 8. Germline CDR1 and CDR2: DFQATT and SNEGSKA (reference sequence). This CDR3 has 13 amino acids. This CDR3 reads CSASGTVGYGYTF. The DNA of the CDR3 is TGCAGTGCCAGTGGGACAGTCGGCTATGGCTACACCTTC.

The CDR3 sequence is CASSYGGGTEAFF. In DNA, the CDR3 is TGTGCCAGCAGTTATGGGGGGGGCACTGAAGCTTTCTTT. This chain links TRBV6-5 with TRBJ1-1; perhaps TRBD1 as D (5 bases). The CDR3 runs to 13 residues. V dropped 3 bases and J dropped 4 bases, with 9 bases sitting between them. CDR1 is MNHEY, CDR2 SVGAGI, per germline.

The CDR3 DNA is TGCGCCAGCAGCCAAGATTTGGATACGCGGTCCAGTGAGACCCAGTACTTC. It specifies CASSQDLDTRSSETQYF. The chain couples TRBV4-1 to TRBJ2-5; no clear D. V lost 0 bases to trimming and J lost 5 bases, with 19 bases between them. The CDR3 covers 17 residues. Looked up from germline, CDR1 is MGHRA and CDR2 is YSYEKL.

The count of this clone is one. The CDR3 nucleotides are TGTGCCAGCAGCCCGAAGGACAGGTACTACGAGCAGTACTTC. Translating gives CASSPKDRYYEQYF. The chain uses TRBV7-9 and TRBJ2-7; 7 nucleotides align to TRBD1. CDR1 is SEHNR and CDR2 is FQNEAQ in the germline V gene (reference sequence). Losses at the gene ends were 5 bases for V and 3 bases for J; bases not matched to a gene: 7. The CDR3 has 14 residues.

The genes are TRBV6-5 and TRBJ1-4; no firm D call. Germline-derived CDR1 and CDR2 are MNHEY and SVGAGI. The V gene lost 0 bases and the J gene lost 7 bases, with 12 bases spanning the gap. This CDR3 has 15 residues. The CDR3 DNA follows: TGTGCCAGCAGTTACTCGGTCTCTCGAGGTGAAAAACTGTTTTTT. Translation gives CASSYSVSRGEKLFF.

V is TRBV9 and J is TRBJ1-1; TRBD1 agrees at 8 bases. CDR1 and CDR2 (germline): SGDLS, YYNGEE. Losses at the gene ends were 0 bases for V and 8 bases for J; bases not matched to a gene: 3. This CDR3 contains 13 residues. The CDR3 DNA sequence: TGTGCCAGCAGCGTAGTAGGACAGGGAGAAGCTTTCTTT. Encoded protein: CASSVVGQGEAFF.

This chain joins TRBV6-2 or TRBV6-3 and TRBJ1-6; D is ambiguous. Germline CDR1 MNHEY, CDR2 SVGEGT. V was cut by 4 bases and J by 13 bases, with 11 bases left in between. The length of the CDR3 is 12 residues. The CDR3 is CASSSSVSPLHF. The CDR3 region has the DNA TGTGCCAGCAGTTCTTCAGTATCGCCCCTCCACTTT.

V and J are TRBV11-3 and TRBJ2-2; D remains ambiguous. The CDR3 consists of 16 residues. Between the trimmed V and J ends, which lost 0 bases and 0 bases, there was a span of 8 bases. Germline-derived CDR1 and CDR2 are SGHNT and YENEEA. For the CDR3, the DNA is TGTGCCAGCAGCTTAGAAGCTGATACGAACACCGGGGAGCTGTTTTTT. This codes for CASSLEADTNTGELFF.

The chain combines TRBV6-5 with TRBJ1-6, with D unresolved. Germline CDR1 is MNHEY and CDR2 is SVGAGI. The CDR3 covers 14 residues. Trimming took off 1 base at V and 10 bases at J, with 11 bases between the two ends. The CDR3 spells CASSYYNQLSPLHF. The DNA of the CDR3 is TGTGCCAGCAGTTACTATAATCAACTCTCACCCCTCCACTTT.

This clone came up once. The chain combines TRBV5-8 with TRBJ2-3, with D possibly matching TRBD2 (6 bases). Germline CDR1 is SGHTS and CDR2 is YDEGEE. The CDR3 runs 14 residues. V lost 3 bases to trimming and J lost 1 base, with 9 bases between them. The CDR3 here is CASSSGGGTDTQYF. The DNA of the CDR3 is TGTGCCAGCAGCTCCGGGGGTGGCACAGATACGCAGTATTTT.

The chain uses TRBV18 and TRBJ1-5; a possible D gene is TRBD1 (5 bases). This CDR3 contains 14 residues. Trimming stripped 6 bases from V and 4 bases from J, with 13 bases between. Germline CDR1 and CDR2: KGHSH and LQKENI. The CDR3 loop is CASSSGMGNQPQHF. In DNA, the CDR3 is TGTGCCAGCTCGTCAGGGATGGGGAATCAGCCCCAGCATTTT.

V usage is TRBV5-1 and J usage is TRBJ1-5; D gene unclear. V was shortened by 0 bases and J by 0 bases, with 7 bases between the two germline ends. CDR1 and CDR2 from the germline V gene are SGHRS and YFSETQ. This CDR3 region has 15 residues. Here the CDR3 reads CASSLDGDSNQPQHF. DNA of the CDR3: TGCGCCAGCAGCTTGGACGGGGATAGCAATCAGCCCCAGCATTTT.

This chain links TRBV11-2 with TRBJ2-3, with TRBD1 matching over 10 bases. J was trimmed by 6 bases and V by 3 bases; bases with no gene match: 3. The germline V gene encodes CDR1 SGHAT and CDR2 FQNNGV. The CDR3 extends over 14 amino acids. DNA for the CDR3: TGTGCCAGCAGCTTCGGACAGGGGGTGGATACGCAGTATTTT. This sequence encodes CASSFGQGVDTQYF.

The genes are TRBV11-3 and TRBJ2-5; possible D gene TRBD2, 5 bases. Trimming removed 1 base at V and 3 bases at J, with 12 bases between. The CDR3 extends over 15 amino acids. The germline CDR1 and CDR2 sequences are SGHNT and YENEEA. The CDR3 loop is CASSLGESHKETQYF. In DNA form, the CDR3 reads TGTGCCAGCAGCTTAGGGGAGTCCCACAAAGAGACCCAGTACTTC.

The rearrangement uses TRBV20-1 and TRBJ2-1; 7 nucleotides align to TRBD2. Losses at the gene ends were 3 bases for V and 7 bases for J; bases not matched to a gene: 9. Germline V lookup: CDR1 DFQATT, CDR2 SNEGSKA (reference sequence). This CDR3 region has 14 residues. The CDR3 region is CSASFGGSGNEQFF. CDR3 DNA: TGCAGTGCTAGTTTCGGCGGGAGCGGGAATGAGCAGTTCTTC.

This clone was counted a single time. The chain employs TRBV10-1 and TRBJ2-7; possible D gene TRBD2, 6 bases. V lost 4 bases and J lost 2, with 9 bases in between. Germline CDR1 reads WNHNN; CDR2 reads SYGVQD (reference sequence). CDR3 length: 13 amino acids. This CDR3 reads CASSADYAYEQYF. For the CDR3, the DNA is TGCGCCAGCAGTGCGGACTACGCCTACGAGCAGTACTTC.

This clone has a single count. The chain has TRBV30 and TRBJ1-2; D call uncertain. The CDR3 has 12 residues. V shed 8 bases and J shed 8 bases, with 18 bases lying between them. In germline, CDR1 is GTSNPN, CDR2 SVGIG (reference sequence). CDR3 DNA sequence: TGTGCCCATCAACCCCAGTCGTACGGCTACACCTTC. Its translation is CAHQPQSYGYTF.

The chain employs TRBV18 and TRBJ1-4; D ambiguous. Germline lookup yields CDR1 KGHSH and CDR2 LQKENI. The CDR3 is made up of 14 amino acids. Trimming removed 3 bases from V and 11 bases from J, with 16 bases in between. CDR3 sequence reads: CASSPRRESFKLFF. The DNA of the CDR3 is TGTGCCAGCTCACCGAGAAGGGAGTCGTTTAAACTGTTTTTT.

This sequence joins TRBV5-1 and TRBJ2-3; 12 nucleotides match TRBD2. The CDR3 is 15 amino acids. Germline V CDR1 and CDR2: SGHRS, YFSETQ. V lost 5 bases to trimming and J lost 2 bases; unmatched junction nucleotides: 3. This CDR3 reads CASRWTSGATDTQYF. The CDR3 DNA sequence: TGCGCCAGCAGGTGGACTAGCGGGGCCACAGATACGCAGTATTTT.

The J gene is TRBJ1-2, the V gene TRBV10-2; 9 bases agree with TRBD1. Losses at the gene ends were 10 bases for V and 8 bases for J; bases not matched to a gene: 14. Per germline, CDR1 WSHSY and CDR2 SAAADI. CDR3 size: 14 residues. CDR3 protein: CATSPGQGVGGYTF. The CDR3 DNA sequence: TGCGCCACCTCACCGGGACAGGGAGTAGGCGGCTACACCTTC.

The chain links TRBV2 to TRBJ2-1; tentative D call: TRBD1 (6 bases). The CDR3 runs 15 residues. The V gene lost 7 bases and the J gene lost 3 bases, with 16 bases spanning the gap. Germline assignment: CDR1 SNHLY and CDR2 FYNNEI. CDR3 nucleotides: TGTGCCAGCACCAAACAGGGAATCAACTACAATGAGCAGTTCTTC. It encodes CASTKQGINYNEQFF.

V and J are TRBV30 and TRBJ1-4; D not certain. Trimming cost V 2 bases and J 12 bases, with 10 bases left between them. This CDR3 spans 11 amino acids. Per germline, CDR1 GTSNPN and CDR2 SVGIG (reference sequence). The CDR3 loop is CAWSPFEELFF. CDR3 nucleotides: TGTGCCTGGAGTCCCTTTGAGGAACTGTTTTTT.

The gene calls are TRBV19 and TRBJ1-2; D is unclear. Germline lookup yields CDR1 LNHDA and CDR2 SQIVND (reference sequence). V was shortened by 3 bases and J by 8 bases, with 10 bases between the two germline ends. The CDR3 runs to 12 residues. The CDR3 reads CASSMRAGGYTF. The CDR3 DNA reads TGTGCCAGTAGTATGCGGGCGGGGGGCTACACCTTC.